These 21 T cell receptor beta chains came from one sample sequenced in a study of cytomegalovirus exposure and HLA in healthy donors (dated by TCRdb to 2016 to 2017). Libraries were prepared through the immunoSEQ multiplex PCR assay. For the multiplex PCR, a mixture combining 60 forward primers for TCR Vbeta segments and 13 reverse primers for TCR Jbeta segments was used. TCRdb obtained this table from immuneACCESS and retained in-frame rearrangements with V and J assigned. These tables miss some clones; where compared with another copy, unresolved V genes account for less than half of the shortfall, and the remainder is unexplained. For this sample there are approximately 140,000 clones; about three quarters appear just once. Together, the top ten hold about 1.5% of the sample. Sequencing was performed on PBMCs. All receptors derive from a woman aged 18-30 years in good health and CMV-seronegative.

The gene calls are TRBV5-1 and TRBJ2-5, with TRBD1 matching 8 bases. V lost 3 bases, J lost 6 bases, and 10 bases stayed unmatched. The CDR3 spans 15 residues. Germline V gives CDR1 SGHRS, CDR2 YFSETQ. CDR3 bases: TGCGCCAGCAGCTCCCTACAGGGGGATGGAAAGACCCAGTACTTC. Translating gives CASSSLQGDGKTQYF.

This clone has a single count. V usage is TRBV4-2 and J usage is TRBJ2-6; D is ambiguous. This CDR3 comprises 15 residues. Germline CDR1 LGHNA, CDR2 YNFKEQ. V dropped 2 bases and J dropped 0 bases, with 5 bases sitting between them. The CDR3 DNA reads TGTGCCAGCAGCCAAACCAGCTCTGGGGCCAACGTCCTGACTTTC. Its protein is CASSQTSSGANVLTF.

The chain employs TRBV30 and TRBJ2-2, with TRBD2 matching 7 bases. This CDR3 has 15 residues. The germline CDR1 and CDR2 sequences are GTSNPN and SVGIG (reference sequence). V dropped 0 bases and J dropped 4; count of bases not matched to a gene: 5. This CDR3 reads CAWSVLAGATGELFF. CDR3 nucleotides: TGTGCCTGGAGTGTACTGGCGGGAGCCACCGGGGAGCTGTTTTTT.

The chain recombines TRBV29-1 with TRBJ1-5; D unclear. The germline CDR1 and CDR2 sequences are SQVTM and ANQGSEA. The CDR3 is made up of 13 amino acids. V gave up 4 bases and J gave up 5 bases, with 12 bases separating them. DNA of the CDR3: TGCAGCGTTGGGTCCGGGGAGGATCAGCCCCAGCATTTT. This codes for CSVGSGEDQPQHF.

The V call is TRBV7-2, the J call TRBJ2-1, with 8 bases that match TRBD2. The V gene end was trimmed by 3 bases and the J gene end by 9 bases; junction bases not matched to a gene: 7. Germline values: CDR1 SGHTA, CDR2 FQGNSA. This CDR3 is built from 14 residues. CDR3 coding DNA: TGTGCCAGCAGCTTCACGGGAGGGCCCGCTGAGCAGTTCTTC. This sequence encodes CASSFTGGPAEQFF.

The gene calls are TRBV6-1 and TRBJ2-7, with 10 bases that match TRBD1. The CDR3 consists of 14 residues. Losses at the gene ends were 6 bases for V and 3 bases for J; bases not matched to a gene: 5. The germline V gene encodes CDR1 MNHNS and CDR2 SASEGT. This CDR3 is CASRPRDRGYEQYF. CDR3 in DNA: TGTGCCAGCAGGCCCCGGGACAGGGGCTACGAGCAGTACTTC.

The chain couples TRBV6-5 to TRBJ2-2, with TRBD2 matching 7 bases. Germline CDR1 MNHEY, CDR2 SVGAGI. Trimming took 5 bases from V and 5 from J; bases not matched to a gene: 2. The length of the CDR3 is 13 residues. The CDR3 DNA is TGTGCCAGCAGTCTGGGGGGGACCGGGGAGCTGTTTTTT. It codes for CASSLGGTGELFF.

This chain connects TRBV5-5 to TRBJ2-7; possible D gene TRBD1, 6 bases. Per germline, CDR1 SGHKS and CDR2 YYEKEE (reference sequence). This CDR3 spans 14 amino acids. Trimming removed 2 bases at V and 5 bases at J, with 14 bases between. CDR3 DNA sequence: TGTGCCAGCAGCTTACAGGGTATCGGCGACGAGCAGTACTTC. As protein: CASSLQGIGDEQYF.

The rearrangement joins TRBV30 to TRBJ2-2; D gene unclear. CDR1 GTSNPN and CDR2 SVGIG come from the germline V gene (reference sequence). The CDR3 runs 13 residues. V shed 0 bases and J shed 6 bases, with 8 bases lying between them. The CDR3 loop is CAWSVGVPGELFF. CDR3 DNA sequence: TGTGCCTGGAGTGTCGGAGTTCCCGGGGAGCTGTTTTTT.

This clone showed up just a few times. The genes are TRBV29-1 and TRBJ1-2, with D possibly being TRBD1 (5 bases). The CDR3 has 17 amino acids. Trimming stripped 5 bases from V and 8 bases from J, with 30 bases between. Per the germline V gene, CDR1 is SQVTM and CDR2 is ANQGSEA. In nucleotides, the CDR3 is TGCAGCGTTTCCCCCGGTGGGGGGGGAGGCCTCATAGGAGGCTACACCTTC. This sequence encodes CSVSPGGGGGLIGGYTF.

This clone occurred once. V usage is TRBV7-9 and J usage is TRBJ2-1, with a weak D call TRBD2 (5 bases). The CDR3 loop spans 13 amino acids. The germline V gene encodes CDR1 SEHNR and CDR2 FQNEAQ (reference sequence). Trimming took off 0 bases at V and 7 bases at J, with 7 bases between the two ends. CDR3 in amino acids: CASSLAGVNEQFF. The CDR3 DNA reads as TGTGCCAGCAGCTTAGCGGGAGTTAATGAGCAGTTCTTC.

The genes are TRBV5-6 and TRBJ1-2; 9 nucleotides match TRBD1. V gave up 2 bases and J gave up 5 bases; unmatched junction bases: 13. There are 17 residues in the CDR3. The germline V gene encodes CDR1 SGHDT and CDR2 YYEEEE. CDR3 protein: CASSFVVLGQGIYGYTF. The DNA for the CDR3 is TGTGCCAGCAGCTTTGTCGTGCTAGGACAGGGGATTTATGGCTACACCTTC.

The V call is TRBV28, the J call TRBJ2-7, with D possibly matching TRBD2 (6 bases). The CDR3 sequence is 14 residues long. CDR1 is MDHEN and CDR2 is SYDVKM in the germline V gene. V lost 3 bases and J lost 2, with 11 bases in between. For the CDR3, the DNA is TGTGCCAGCAGTTTGACTAGTTTTGCCTACGAGCAGTACTTC. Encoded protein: CASSLTSFAYEQYF. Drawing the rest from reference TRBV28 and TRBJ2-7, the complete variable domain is DVKVTQSSRYLVKRTGEKVFLECVQDMDHENMFWYRQDPGLGLRLIYFSYDVKMKEKGDIPEGYSVSREKKERFSLILESASTNQTSMYLCASSLTSFAYEQYFGPGTRLTVT.

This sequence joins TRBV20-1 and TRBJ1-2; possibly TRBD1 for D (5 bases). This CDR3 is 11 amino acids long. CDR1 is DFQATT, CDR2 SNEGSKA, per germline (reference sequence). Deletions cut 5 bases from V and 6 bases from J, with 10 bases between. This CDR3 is CSAHQGHGYTF. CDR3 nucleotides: TGCAGTGCTCATCAGGGCCATGGCTACACCTTC.

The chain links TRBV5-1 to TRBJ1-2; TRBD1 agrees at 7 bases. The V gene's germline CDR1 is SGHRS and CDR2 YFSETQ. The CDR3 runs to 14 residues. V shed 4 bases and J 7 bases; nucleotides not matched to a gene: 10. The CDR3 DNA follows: TGCGCCAGCAGCGAAACGACAGGGAGCGCTGGCTACACCTTC. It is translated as CASSETTGSAGYTF. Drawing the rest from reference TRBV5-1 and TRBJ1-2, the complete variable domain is KAGVTQTPRYLIKTRGQQVTLSCSPISGHRSVSWYQQTPGQGLQFLFEYFSETQRNKGNFPGRFSGRQFSNSRSEMNVSTLELGDSALYLCASSETTGSAGYTFGSGTRLTVV.

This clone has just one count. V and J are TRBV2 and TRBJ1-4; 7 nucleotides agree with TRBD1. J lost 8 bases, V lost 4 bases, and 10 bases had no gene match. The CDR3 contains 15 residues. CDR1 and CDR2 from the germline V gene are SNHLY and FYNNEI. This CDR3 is CASSGGQAVREKLFF. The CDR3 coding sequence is TGTGCCAGCAGTGGAGGACAGGCGGTTCGGGAAAAACTGTTTTTT.

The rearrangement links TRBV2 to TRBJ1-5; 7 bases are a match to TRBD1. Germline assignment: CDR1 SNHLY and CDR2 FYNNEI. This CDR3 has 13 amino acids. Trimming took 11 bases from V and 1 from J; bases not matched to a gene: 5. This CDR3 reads CAVTGESNQPQHF. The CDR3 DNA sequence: TGTGCCGTAACAGGGGAGAGCAATCAGCCCCAGCATTTT.

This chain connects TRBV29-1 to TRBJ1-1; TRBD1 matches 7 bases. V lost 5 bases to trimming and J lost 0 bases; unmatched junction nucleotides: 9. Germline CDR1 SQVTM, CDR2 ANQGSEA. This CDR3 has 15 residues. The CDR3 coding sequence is TGCAGCGTTTCCGGACAGGATATAATGAACACTGAAGCTTTCTTT. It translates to CSVSGQDIMNTEAFF.

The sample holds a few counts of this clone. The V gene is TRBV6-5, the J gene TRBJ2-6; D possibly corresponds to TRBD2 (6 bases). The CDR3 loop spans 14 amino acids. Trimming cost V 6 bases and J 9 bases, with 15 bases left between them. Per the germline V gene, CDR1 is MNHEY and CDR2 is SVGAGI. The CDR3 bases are TGTGCCAGCAGATCCGGGAGAATTGACAACGTCCTGACTTTC. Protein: CASRSGRIDNVLTF.

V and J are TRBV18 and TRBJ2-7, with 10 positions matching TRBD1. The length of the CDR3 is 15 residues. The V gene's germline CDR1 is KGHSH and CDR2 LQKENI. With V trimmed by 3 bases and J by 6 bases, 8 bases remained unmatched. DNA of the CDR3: TGTGCCAGCTCACCCCAGACAGGGGGCCCGACCGAGCAGTACTTC. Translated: CASSPQTGGPTEQYF. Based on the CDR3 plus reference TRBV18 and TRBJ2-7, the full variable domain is NAGVMQNPRHLVRRRGQEARLRCSPMKGHSHVYWYRQLPEEGLKFMVYLQKENIIDESGMPKERFSAEFPKEGPSILRIQQVVRGDSAAYFCASSPQTGGPTEQYFGPGTRLTVT.

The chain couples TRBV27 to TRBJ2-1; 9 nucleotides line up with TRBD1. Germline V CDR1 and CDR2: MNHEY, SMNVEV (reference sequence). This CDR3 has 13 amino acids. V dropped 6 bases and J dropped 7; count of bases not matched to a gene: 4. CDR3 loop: CASRTGGTNEQFF. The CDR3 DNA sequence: TGTGCCAGCAGGACAGGGGGTACAAATGAGCAGTTCTTC.